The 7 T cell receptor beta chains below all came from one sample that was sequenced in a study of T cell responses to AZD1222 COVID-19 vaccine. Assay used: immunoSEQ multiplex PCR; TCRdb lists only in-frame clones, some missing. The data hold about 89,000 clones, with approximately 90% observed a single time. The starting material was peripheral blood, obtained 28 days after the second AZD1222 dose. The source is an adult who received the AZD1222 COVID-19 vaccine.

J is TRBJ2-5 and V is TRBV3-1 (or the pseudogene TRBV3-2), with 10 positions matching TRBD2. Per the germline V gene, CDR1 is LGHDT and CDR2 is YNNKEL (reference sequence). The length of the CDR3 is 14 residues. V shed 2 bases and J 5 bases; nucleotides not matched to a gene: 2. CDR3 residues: CASSQRGLAETQYF. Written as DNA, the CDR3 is TGTGCCAGCAGCCAACGGGGACTAGCGGAGACCCAGTACTTC.

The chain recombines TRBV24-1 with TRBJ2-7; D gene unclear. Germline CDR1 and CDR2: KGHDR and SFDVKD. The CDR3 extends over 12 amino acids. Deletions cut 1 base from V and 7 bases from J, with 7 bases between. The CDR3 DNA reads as TGTGCCACCAGTGATTTTTTGGGTGAGCAGTACTTC. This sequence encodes CATSDFLGEQYF.

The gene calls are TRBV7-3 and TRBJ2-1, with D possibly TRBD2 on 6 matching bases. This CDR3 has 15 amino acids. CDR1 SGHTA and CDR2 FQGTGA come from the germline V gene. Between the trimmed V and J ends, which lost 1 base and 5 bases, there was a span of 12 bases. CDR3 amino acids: CASSLMGGPDNEQFF. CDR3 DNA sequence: TGTGCCAGCAGCTTAATGGGAGGTCCTGACAATGAGCAGTTCTTC.

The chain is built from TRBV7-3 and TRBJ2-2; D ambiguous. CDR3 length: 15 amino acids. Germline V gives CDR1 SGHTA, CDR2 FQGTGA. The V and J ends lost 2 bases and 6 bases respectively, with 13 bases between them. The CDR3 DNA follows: TGTGCCAGCAGCTTACGGGCTCGAGGAGCCGGGGAGCTGTTTTTT. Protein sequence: CASSLRARGAGELFF. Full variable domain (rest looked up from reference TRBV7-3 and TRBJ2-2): GAGVSQTPSNKVTEKGKYVELRCDPISGHTALYWYRQSLGQGPEFLIYFQGTGAADDSGLPNDRFFAVRPEGSVSTLKIQRTERGDSAVYLCASSLRARGAGELFFGEGSRLTVL.

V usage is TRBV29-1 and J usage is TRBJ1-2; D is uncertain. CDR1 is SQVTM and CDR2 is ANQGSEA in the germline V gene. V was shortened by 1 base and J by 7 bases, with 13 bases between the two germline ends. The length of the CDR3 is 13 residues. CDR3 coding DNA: TGCAGCGTTGAAGTAGTGCAGTTTAGTGGCTACACCTTC. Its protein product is CSVEVVQFSGYTF.

The CDR3: CASSLKRGGSYNEQFF. The DNA of the CDR3 is TGTGCCAGCAGTCTTAAACGGGGAGGATCCTACAATGAGCAGTTCTTC. V and J are TRBV13 and TRBJ2-1; weak D call: TRBD2 (6 bases). The CDR3 length is 16 residues. V lost 6 bases and J lost 1, with 16 bases in between. CDR1 PRHDT and CDR2 FYEKMQ come from the germline V gene (reference sequence).

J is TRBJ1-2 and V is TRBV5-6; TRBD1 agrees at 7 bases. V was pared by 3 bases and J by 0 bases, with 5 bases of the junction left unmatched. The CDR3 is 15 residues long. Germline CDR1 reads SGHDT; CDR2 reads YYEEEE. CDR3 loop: CASSYRDSSNYGYTF. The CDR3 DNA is TGTGCCAGCAGCTACCGGGACAGTTCTAACTATGGCTACACCTTC.